This T cell receptor (beta chain) was sequenced during a study of post-analysis software for immune sequencing data. General study findings and limits: Normalized Chao1 diversity was significantly lower in multiple sclerosis patients than in controls.

This clonotype occurred a few times. The target antigen is unknown. cDNA libraries of TCR beta carried unique molecular identifiers. MiXCR, applied by TCRdb to the PCR reads, yields one record per CDR3 protein. The table records 450,000 to 650,000 distinct CDR3 sequences, 44% of them present only once. Sequenced sample: blood. The clonotype comes from a girl aged 10-17 years with multiple sclerosis.

The chain's CDR3 is CASSLNIPGVSSGANVLTF. The CDR3 nucleotides read TGTGCCAGCAGCTTAAATATTCCAGGCGTCAGCTCTGGGGCCAACGTCCTGACTTTC. The chain links TRBV7-6 to TRBJ2-6; D not resolved. The germline gives CDR1 SGHVS, CDR2 FNYEAQ. Trimming shortened V by 2 bases and J by 0 bases, and 17 bases separated the two germline ends. The CDR3 is 19 amino acids.